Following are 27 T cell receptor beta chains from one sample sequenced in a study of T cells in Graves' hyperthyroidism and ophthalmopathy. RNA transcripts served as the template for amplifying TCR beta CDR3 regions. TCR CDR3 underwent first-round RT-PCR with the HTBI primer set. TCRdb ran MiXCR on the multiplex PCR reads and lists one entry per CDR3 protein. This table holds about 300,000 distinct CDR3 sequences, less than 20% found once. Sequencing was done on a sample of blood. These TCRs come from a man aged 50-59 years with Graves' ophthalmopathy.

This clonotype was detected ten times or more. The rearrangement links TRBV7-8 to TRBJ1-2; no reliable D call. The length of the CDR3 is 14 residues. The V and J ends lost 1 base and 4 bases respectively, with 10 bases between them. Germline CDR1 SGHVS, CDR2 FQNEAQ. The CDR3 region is CASSLGSATYGYTF. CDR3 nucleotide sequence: TGTGCCAGCAGCTTAGGATCAGCCACCTATGGCTACACCTTC.

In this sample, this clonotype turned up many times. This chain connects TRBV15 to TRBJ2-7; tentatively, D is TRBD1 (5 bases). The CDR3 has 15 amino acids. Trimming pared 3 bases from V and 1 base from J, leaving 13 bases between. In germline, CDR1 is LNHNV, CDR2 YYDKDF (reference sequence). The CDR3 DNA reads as TGTGCCACCAGCAGCACCAAAGGGGTTTCCTACGAGCAGTACTTC. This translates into CATSSTKGVSYEQYF.

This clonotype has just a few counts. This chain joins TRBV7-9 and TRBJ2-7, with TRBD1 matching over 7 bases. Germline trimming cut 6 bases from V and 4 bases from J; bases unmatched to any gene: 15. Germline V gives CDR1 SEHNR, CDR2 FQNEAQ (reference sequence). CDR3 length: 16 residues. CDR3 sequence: CASSPNRGKALYEQYF. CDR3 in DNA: TGTGCCAGCAGTCCTAACAGGGGAAAGGCCTTGTACGAGCAGTACTTC.

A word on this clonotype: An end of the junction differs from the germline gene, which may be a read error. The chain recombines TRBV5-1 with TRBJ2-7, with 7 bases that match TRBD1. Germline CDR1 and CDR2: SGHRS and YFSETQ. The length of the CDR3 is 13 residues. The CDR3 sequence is CAGSSNRGSEQYF. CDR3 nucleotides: TGCGCCGGCAGCTCAAACAGGGGAAGTGAGCAGTACTTC.

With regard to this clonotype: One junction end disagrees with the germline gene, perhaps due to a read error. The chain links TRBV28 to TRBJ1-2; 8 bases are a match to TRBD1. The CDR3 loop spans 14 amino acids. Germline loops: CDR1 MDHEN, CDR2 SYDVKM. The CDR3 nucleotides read TGTGCCAGCAGTGGGACAGGCACTAACTATGGCTGCACCTTC. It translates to CASSGTGTNYGCTF.

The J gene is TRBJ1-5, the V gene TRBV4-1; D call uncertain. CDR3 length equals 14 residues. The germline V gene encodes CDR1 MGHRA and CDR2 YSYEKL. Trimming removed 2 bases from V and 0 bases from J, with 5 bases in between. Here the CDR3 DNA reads TGCGCCAGCAGCCAAATCAATAGCAATCAGCCCCAGCATTTT. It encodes CASSQINSNQPQHF.

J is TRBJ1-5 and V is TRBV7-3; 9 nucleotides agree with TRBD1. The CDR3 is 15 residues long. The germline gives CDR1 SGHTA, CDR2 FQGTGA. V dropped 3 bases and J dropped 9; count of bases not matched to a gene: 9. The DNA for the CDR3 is TGTGCCAGCAGCTTCGGACAGGGGTCGATGGGGCCCCAGCATTTT. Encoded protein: CASSFGQGSMGPQHF. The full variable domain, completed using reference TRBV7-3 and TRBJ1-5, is GAGVSQTPSNKVTEKGKYVELRCDPISGHTALYWYRQSLGQGPEFLIYFQGTGAADDSGLPNDRFFAVRPEGSVSTLKIQRTERGDSAVYLCASSFGQGSMGPQHFGDGTRLSIL.

The CDR3, as DNA: TGTGCCAGCAGCCCGCCCTACAGGGGAAGCTCCTACAATGAGCAGTTCTTC. Protein: CASSPPYRGSSYNEQFF. The chain is built from TRBV3-1 and TRBJ2-1; 7 bases match TRBD1. The germline V gene encodes CDR1 LGHDT and CDR2 YNNKEL (reference sequence). V was clipped by 4 bases and J by 0 bases; unmatched bases: 9. The CDR3 extends over 17 amino acids.

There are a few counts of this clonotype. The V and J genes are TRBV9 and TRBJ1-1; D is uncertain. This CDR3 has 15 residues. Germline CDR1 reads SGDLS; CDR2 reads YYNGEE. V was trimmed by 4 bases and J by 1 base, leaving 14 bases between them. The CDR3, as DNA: TGTGCCAGCAGCCCTCGAAGAGGCTCGAACACTGAAGCTTTCTTT. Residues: CASSPRRGSNTEAFF. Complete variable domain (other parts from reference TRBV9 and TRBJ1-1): DSGVTQTPKHLITATGQRVTLRCSPRSGDLSVYWYQQSLDQGLQFLIQYYNGEERAKGNILERFSAQQFPDLHSELNLSSLELGDSALYFCASSPRRGSNTEAFFGQGTRLTVV.

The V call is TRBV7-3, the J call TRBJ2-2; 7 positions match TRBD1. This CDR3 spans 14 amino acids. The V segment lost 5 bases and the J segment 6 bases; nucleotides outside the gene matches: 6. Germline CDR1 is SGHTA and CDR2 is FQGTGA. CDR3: CASSTGDRAGELFF. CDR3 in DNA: TGTGCCAGCAGCACAGGGGATCGGGCCGGGGAGCTGTTTTTT. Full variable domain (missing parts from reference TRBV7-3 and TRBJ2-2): GAGVSQTPSNKVTEKGKYVELRCDPISGHTALYWYRQSLGQGPEFLIYFQGTGAADDSGLPNDRFFAVRPEGSVSTLKIQRTERGDSAVYLCASSTGDRAGELFFGEGSRLTVL.

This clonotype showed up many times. CDR3 loop: CATSDSIYGYTF. CDR3 in DNA: TGTGCCACCTCGGACAGCATCTATGGCTACACCTTC. The chain links TRBV24-1 to TRBJ1-2, with D possibly being TRBD1 (6 bases). This CDR3 comprises 12 residues. V gave up 9 bases and J gave up 4 bases, with 11 bases separating them. Germline-derived CDR1 and CDR2 are KGHDR and SFDVKD.

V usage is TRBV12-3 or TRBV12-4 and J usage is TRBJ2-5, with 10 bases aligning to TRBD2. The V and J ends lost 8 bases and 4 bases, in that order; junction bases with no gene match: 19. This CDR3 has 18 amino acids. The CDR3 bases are TGTGCCAGCTGGGGGTCGCTAGCGGGAGAGGGTAAGGGAGAGACCCAGTACTTC. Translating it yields CASWGSLAGEGKGETQYF.

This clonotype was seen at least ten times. CDR3 sequence: CASSQRVVEKLFF. In DNA form, the CDR3 reads TGTGCCAGCAGCCAAAGGGTTGTCGAAAAACTGTTTTTT. This chain connects TRBV14 to TRBJ1-4; unclear D gene. Germline lookup yields CDR1 SGHDN and CDR2 FVKESK. There are 13 residues in the CDR3. Deletions cut 2 bases from V and 8 bases from J, with 9 bases between.

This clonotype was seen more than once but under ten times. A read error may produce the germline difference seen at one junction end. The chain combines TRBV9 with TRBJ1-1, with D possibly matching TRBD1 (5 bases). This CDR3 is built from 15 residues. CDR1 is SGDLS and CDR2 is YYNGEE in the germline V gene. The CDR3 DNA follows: TGTGCCAGTAGCGTAGGTTTGGGGCAGAGCCCTGAAGCTTTCTTT. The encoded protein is CASSVGLGQSPEAFF. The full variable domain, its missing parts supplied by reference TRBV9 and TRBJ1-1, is DSGVTQTPKHLITATGQRVTLRCSPRSGDLSVYWYQQSLDQGLQFLIQYYNGEERAKGNILERFSAQQFPDLHSELNLSSLELGDSALYFCASSVGLGQSPEAFFGQGTRLTVV.

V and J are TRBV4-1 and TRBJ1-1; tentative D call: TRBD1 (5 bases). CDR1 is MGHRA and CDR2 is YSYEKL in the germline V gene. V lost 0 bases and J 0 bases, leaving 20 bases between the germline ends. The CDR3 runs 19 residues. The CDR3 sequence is CASSQETVFAPNMNTEAFF. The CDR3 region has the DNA TGCGCCAGCAGCCAAGAGACAGTCTTCGCCCCAAACATGAACACTGAAGCTTTCTTT.

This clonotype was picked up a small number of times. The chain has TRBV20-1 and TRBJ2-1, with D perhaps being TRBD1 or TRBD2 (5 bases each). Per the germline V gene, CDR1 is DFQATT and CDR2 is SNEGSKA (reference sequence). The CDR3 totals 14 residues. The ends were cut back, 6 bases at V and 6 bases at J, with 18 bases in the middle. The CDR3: CSATGTATGNEQFF. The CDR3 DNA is TGCAGTGCAACCGGGACGGCAACAGGCAATGAGCAGTTCTTC.

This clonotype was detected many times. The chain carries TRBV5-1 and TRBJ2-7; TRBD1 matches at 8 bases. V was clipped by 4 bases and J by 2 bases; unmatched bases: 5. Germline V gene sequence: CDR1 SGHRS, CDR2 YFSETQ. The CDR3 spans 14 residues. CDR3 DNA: TGCGCCAGCAGCATAGGGACAGGAACCTACGAGCAGTACTTC. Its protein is CASSIGTGTYEQYF.

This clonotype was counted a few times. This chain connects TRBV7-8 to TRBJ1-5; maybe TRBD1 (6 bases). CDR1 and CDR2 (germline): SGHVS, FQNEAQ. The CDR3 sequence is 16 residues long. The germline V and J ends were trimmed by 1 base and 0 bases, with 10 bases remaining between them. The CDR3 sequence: CASSLGGGHSNQPQHF. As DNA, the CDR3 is TGTGCCAGCAGCTTAGGGGGGGGACATAGCAATCAGCCCCAGCATTTT.

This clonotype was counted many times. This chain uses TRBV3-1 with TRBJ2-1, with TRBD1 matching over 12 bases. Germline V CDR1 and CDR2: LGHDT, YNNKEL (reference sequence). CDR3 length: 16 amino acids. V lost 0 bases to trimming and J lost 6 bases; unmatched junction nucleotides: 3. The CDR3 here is CASSQEWGQGANEQFF. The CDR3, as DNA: TGTGCCAGCAGCCAAGAATGGGGACAGGGGGCCAATGAGCAGTTCTTC.

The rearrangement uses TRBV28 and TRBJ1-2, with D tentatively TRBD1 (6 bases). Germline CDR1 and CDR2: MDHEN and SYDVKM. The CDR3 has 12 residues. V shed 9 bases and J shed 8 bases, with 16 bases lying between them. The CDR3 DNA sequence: TGTGCCAGTTCTTGGGGGGGCGAGGGCTACACCTTC. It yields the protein CASSWGGEGYTF.

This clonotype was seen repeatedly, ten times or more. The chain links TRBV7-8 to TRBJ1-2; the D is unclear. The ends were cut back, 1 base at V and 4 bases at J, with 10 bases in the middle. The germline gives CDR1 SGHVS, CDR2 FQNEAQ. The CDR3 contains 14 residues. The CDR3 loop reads CASSLDRRPYGYTF. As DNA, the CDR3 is TGTGCCAGCAGCTTAGATCGCAGGCCCTATGGCTACACCTTC.

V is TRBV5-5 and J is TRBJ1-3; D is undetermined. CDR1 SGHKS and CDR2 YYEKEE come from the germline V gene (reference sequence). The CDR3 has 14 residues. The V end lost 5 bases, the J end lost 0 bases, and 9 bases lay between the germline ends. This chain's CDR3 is CASRPNPSGNTIYF. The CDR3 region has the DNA TGTGCCAGCAGACCGAACCCCTCTGGAAACACCATATATTTT.

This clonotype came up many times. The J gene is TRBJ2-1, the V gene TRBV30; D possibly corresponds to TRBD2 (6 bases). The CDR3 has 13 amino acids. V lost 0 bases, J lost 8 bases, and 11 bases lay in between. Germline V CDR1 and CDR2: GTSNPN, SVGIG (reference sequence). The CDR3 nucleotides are TGTGCCTGGAGTGTTTGGGGGGTGGATGAGCAGTTCTTC. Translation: CAWSVWGVDEQFF.

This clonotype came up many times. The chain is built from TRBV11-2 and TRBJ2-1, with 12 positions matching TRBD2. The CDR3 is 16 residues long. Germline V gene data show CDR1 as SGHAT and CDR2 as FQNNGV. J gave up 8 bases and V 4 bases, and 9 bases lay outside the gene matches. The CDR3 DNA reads TGTGCCAGCAGCTCCCTAGCGGGAGGGCTCGCAGATGAGCAGTTCTTC. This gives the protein CASSSLAGGLADEQFF.

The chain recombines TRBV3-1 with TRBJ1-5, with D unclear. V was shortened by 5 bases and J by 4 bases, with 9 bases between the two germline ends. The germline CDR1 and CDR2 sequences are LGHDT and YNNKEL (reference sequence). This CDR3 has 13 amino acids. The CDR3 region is CASSSVGNQPQHF. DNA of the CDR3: TGTGCCAGCAGCTCGGTCGGGAATCAGCCCCAGCATTTT.

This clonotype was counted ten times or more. CDR3 bases: TGTGCCAGCAGGAGGGACAGGGCGACAGATACGCAGTATTTT. Translation gives CASRRDRATDTQYF. The rearrangement links TRBV2 to TRBJ2-3; 9 positions agree with TRBD1. The V gene end was trimmed by 6 bases and the J gene end by 3 bases; junction bases not matched to a gene: 4. Germline lookup yields CDR1 SNHLY and CDR2 FYNNEI. The CDR3 is 14 residues long.

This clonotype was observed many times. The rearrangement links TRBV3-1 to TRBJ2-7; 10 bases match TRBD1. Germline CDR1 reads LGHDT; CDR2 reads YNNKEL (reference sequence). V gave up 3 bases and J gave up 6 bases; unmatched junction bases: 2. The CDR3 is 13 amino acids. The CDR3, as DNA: TGTGCCAGCAGCCAGCGGACAGGGGGCGAGCAGTACTTC. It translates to CASSQRTGGEQYF.